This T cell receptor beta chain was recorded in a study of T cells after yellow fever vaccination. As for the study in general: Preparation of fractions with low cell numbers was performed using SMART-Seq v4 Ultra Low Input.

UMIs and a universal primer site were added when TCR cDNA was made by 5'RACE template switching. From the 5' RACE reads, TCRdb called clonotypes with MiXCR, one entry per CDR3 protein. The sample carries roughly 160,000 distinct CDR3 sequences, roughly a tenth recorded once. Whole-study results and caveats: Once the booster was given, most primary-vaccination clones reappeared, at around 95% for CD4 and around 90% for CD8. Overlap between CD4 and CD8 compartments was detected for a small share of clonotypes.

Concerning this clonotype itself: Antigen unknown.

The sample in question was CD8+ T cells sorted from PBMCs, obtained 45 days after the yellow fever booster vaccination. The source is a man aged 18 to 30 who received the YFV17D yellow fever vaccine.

CDR3: CASSFQGRYQPQHF. The CDR3 DNA is TGTGCCAGCAGCTTCCAGGGTCGGTATCAGCCCCAGCATTTT. The J gene is TRBJ1-5, the V gene TRBV5-6; a weak D match, TRBD1 (5 bases). V was clipped by 2 bases and J by 5 bases, with 11 bases between them. The CDR3 has 14 amino acids. Germline CDR1 and CDR2: SGHDT and YYEEEE. The full variable domain, with the rest looked up from reference TRBV5-6 and TRBJ1-5, is DAGVTQSPTHLIKTRGQQVTLRCSPKSGHDTVSWYQQALGQGPQFIFQYYEEEERQRGNFPDRFSGHQFPNYSSELNVNALLLGDSALYLCASSFQGRYQPQHFGDGTRLSIL.